One sample yielded the 10 T cell receptor beta chains listed below, sequenced in a study of blood T cell repertoires in COVID-19. Sequencing was performed with immunoSEQ multiplex PCR; in TCRdb, only in-frame clones are kept and a portion is missing. This sample has 210,000 or so clones, with approximately 84% found just once. The sequencing input was peripheral blood. All receptors come from a woman aged 45-60 years with active or convalescent COVID-19.

This sequence joins TRBV2 and TRBJ2-1; TRBD2 matches 9 bases. Germline lookup yields CDR1 SNHLY and CDR2 FYNNEI. The V gene end was trimmed by 4 bases and the J gene end by 7 bases; junction bases not matched to a gene: 5. This CDR3 contains 14 residues. The CDR3 bases are TGTGCCAGCAGTGCGGGACTAGCTTCTAATGAGCAGTTCTTC. This translates into CASSAGLASNEQFF.

This clone was seen repeatedly, ten times or more. J is TRBJ2-3 and V is TRBV5-6; no clear D gene. Trimming removed 4 bases from V and 5 bases from J, with 17 bases in between. From germline, CDR1 is SGHDT and CDR2 YYEEEE. The CDR3 length is 15 residues. The CDR3 nucleotides read TGTGCCAGCAGCCTTATAGCCACCACGGGAGATACGCAGTATTTT. It translates to CASSLIATTGDTQYF.

This chain connects TRBV9 to TRBJ2-2, with 8 bases aligning to TRBD2. The germline V gene encodes CDR1 SGDLS and CDR2 YYNGEE. With V trimmed by 0 bases and J by 4 bases, 8 bases remained unmatched. The CDR3 totals 17 residues. The CDR3 spells CASSVVAAGVGTGELFF. DNA of the CDR3: TGTGCCAGCAGCGTAGTAGCAGCGGGAGTAGGCACCGGGGAGCTGTTTTTT.

This clone has a single count. This rearrangement joins TRBV4-1 to TRBJ1-3; unclear D gene. The V gene lost 0 bases and the J gene lost 0 bases, with 9 bases spanning the gap. The CDR3 covers 16 residues. Germline values: CDR1 MGHRA, CDR2 YSYEKL. For the CDR3, the DNA is TGCGCCAGCAGCCAAGATAGAGAGTACTCTGGAAACACCATATATTTT. Translation gives CASSQDREYSGNTIYF.

The chain employs TRBV28 and TRBJ1-5; 7 bases agree with TRBD1. The CDR3 consists of 16 residues. Germline-derived CDR1 and CDR2 are MDHEN and SYDVKM. With V trimmed by 5 bases and J by 0 bases, 7 bases remained unmatched. For the CDR3, the DNA is TGTGCCAGCAGTGCACAGGGGCTTTATAGCAATCAGCCCCAGCATTTT. It is translated as CASSAQGLYSNQPQHF.

The J gene is TRBJ2-2, the V gene TRBV30, with D possibly matching TRBD1 (6 bases). This CDR3 is built from 13 residues. Germline assignment: CDR1 GTSNPN and CDR2 SVGIG (reference sequence). Trimming took 7 bases from V and 1 from J, leaving 10 bases between them. In DNA form, the CDR3 reads TGTGCCTTGGACAGCAAGAACACCGGGGAGCTGTTTTTT. Its protein is CALDSKNTGELFF.

The chain uses TRBV7-2 and TRBJ1-2, with D perhaps TRBD1 (5 bases). This CDR3 has 15 amino acids. V lost 7 bases and J lost 5, with 20 bases in between. The germline CDR1 and CDR2 sequences are SGHTA and FQGNSA. The DNA for the CDR3 is TGTGCCAGCACCGAATACCGGGGGGGAGGGTATGGCTACACCTTC. Its protein product is CASTEYRGGGYGYTF.

The chain is built from TRBV5-5 and TRBJ1-5; D call uncertain. V was cut by 2 bases and J by 1 base, with 10 bases left in between. Germline V CDR1 and CDR2: SGHKS, YYEKEE (reference sequence). CDR3 size: 15 residues. CDR3 sequence: CASSLGSSSNQPQHF. CDR3 DNA sequence: TGTGCCAGCAGCTTAGGGAGCAGCAGCAATCAGCCCCAGCATTTT.

Comment on this clone: The sample carries other DNA sequences with the same CDR3. The chain has TRBV9 and TRBJ2-1; D is unresolved. V was trimmed by 3 bases and J by 6 bases, leaving 10 bases between them. CDR3 length: 13 residues. Germline CDR1 reads SGDLS; CDR2 reads YYNGEE. This chain's CDR3 is CASSATSRNEQFF. The CDR3 DNA reads TGTGCCAGCAGCGCAACGAGCCGCAATGAGCAGTTCTTC.

This sequence joins TRBV9 and TRBJ2-1; TRBD2 is a possible D gene (6 bases). V was cut by 3 bases and J by 1 base, with 14 bases left in between. Germline CDR1 SGDLS, CDR2 YYNGEE. The CDR3 is made up of 16 amino acids. The CDR3 loop is CASSARAGQSYNEQFF. CDR3 sequence (DNA): TGTGCCAGCAGCGCGAGAGCGGGTCAATCCTACAATGAGCAGTTCTTC. The complete variable domain, with remaining parts taken from reference TRBV9 and TRBJ2-1, reads DSGVTQTPKHLITATGQRVTLRCSPRSGDLSVYWYQQSLDQGLQFLIQYYNGEERAKGNILERFSAQQFPDLHSELNLSSLELGDSALYFCASSARAGQSYNEQFFGPGTRLTVL.